The clone carrying this T cell receptor (beta chain) was seen repeatedly, ten times or more. As yet, its antigen is unknown. The authors made TCR cDNA by 5'RACE template switching, adding a universal primer site and UMIs. MiXCR was run by TCRdb on the 5' RACE reads, yielding one entry per CDR3 protein. The sample yields approximately 550,000 distinct CDR3 sequences, 13% seen once. The entry originates in a study of T cells after yellow fever vaccination. For the study at large: Fractions low in cell number were prepared with SMART-Seq v4 Ultra Low Input.

Germline V gene lookup returns CDR1 MNHEY and CDR2 SVGEGT. The CDR3 is 13 amino acids. V gave up 0 bases and J gave up 6 bases, with 7 bases separating them. Study findings and constraints: Among all clonotypes, a small share was observed in both CD4 and CD8 compartments.

The specimen was PBMCs, collected on the day of the yellow fever booster vaccination. This chain joins TRBV6-2 or TRBV6-3 and TRBJ2-3; D possibly corresponds to TRBD2 (5 bases). This sequence originates from a young man who received the YFV17D yellow fever vaccine. CDR3 protein: CASSYSERDTQYF. CDR3 nucleotides: TGTGCCAGCAGTTACTCGGAGCGGGATACGCAGTATTTT.